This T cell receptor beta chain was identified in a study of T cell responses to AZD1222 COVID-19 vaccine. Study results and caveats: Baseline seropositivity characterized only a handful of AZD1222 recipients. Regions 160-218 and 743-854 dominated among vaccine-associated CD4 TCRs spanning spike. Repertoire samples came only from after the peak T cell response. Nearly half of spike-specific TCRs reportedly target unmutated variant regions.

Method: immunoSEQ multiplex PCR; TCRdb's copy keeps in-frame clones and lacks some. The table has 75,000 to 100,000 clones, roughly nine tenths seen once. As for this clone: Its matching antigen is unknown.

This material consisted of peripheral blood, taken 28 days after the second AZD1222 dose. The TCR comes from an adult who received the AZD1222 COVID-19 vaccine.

The CDR3 DNA is TGTGCCAGCAGTGATAGCCTAGTCTACGAGCAGTACTTC. Protein: CASSDSLVYEQYF. V and J are TRBV2 and TRBJ2-7; no clear D gene. Germline values: CDR1 SNHLY, CDR2 FYNNEI. Trimming pared 3 bases from V and 3 bases from J, leaving 9 bases between. The CDR3 is 13 residues long.